The TCR beta chain described here comes from a study of T cell responses to AZD1222 COVID-19 vaccine. V dropped 1 base and J dropped 1 base, with 10 bases sitting between them. CDR1 is LNHDA and CDR2 is SQIVND in the germline V gene (reference sequence). The CDR3 covers 15 residues. Only in-frame clones appear in the TCRdb table, and some are missing; sequencing was by immunoSEQ multiplex PCR. The sample comprises around 160,000 clones, about 93% of which are singletons, and 1.5% to 2% rests with the top ten. This clonotype was obtained from an adult in good health. The gene calls are TRBV19 and TRBJ1-1; D gene unclear. Sequences were derived from peripheral blood, sampled on day 0 of AZD1222 vaccination. In DNA form, the CDR3 reads TGTGCCAGTAGTATAGTGGGTTACCAGAACACTGAAGCTTTCTTT. As protein: CASSIVGYQNTEAFF.